This TCR beta chain is drawn from a study of T cells in Graves' hyperthyroidism and ophthalmopathy. This clonotype showed up many times. Its target is unknown. RNA transcripts gave rise to amplified TCR beta CDR3 regions. The TCR CDR3 was amplified in a first-round RT-PCR using the HTBI primer set. TCRdb reprocessed the multiplex PCR reads via MiXCR and lists one record per CDR3 protein. Found here are around 450,000 distinct CDR3 sequences, about a sixth of them singletons; the top ten hold roughly an eighth. Study results and caveats: Prediction of ophthalmopathy progression came a median around 7.1 months pre-onset. Using 13 V-J features, a model discriminated ophthalmopathy from stable hyperthyroidism. In the blood, most expanded thyroid clonotypes above 0.001 appeared as well.

Diagnoses used clinical symptoms, serum thyroxine and TRAb, thyroid ultrasound and orbital computed tomography. Looked up from germline, CDR1 is SGHTA and CDR2 is FQGNSA. The CDR3 is made up of 18 amino acids. V was trimmed by 7 bases and J by 4 bases, leaving 27 bases between them. The sequence came from a woman aged 18-29 years with Graves' hyperthyroidism. The gene calls are TRBV7-2 and TRBJ2-3, with D possibly matching TRBD2 (7 bases). Source material: blood. The CDR3, as DNA: TGTGCCAGCACCCCTTTCGGGGGGCCGCTTTTCGGCGCAGATACGCAGTATTTT. This sequence encodes CASTPFGGPLFGADTQYF.